This T cell receptor (beta chain) is from a study of neoadjuvant anti-PD-1 for oral cavity cancer. Background on the study: Around day 43, patients without progression received a fourth nivolumab dose before surgery.

The CDR3 extends over 15 amino acids. CDR1 and CDR2 (germline): SQVTM, ANQGSEA. The J segment lost 1 base and the V segment lost 3 bases, leaving 3 bases of the junction unmatched. Some clones are missing from TCRdb's copy, which holds only in-frame ones; the method was immunoSEQ multiplex PCR. The sample includes about 14,000 clones, about three quarters of them seen just once. Time point meaning: after neoadjuvant nivolumab, at surgical resection. The chain employs TRBV29-1 and TRBJ2-2; 9 nucleotides align to TRBD2. The receptor was isolated from a person aged 35-79 years with oral cavity squamous cell carcinoma. The sample consisted of PBMCs, taken after nivolumab (anti-PD-1) treatment. The DNA for the CDR3 is TGCAGCGTTGAGGCGACTAGCGGGAACACCGGGGAGCTGTTTTTT. This codes for CSVEATSGNTGELFF.